The rows below give T cell receptor beta chains drawn from one sample of a study of cytomegalovirus exposure and HLA in healthy donors. Generated by immunoSEQ multiplex PCR, the TCRdb table keeps only in-frame clones and is missing some. This table holds 150,000 to 200,000 clones, around 80% found once. Sequenced input: PBMCs. The source is a woman aged 40 to 49 in good health and CMV-seropositive. The CDR3 runs from the conserved cysteine through the conserved F or W.

j_call: TRBJ1-1
v_call: TRBV5-8
cdr3_aa: CASSFRQFLEYTEAFF

j_call: TRBJ2-3
v_call: TRBV19
cdr3_aa: CASSKREAAGTDTQYF

j_call: TRBJ1-5
v_call: TRBV7-9
cdr3_aa: CASSLVGQGIGQPQHF

j_call: TRBJ1-2
v_call: TRBV28
cdr3_aa: CASGSGTPTRYGYTF

j_call: TRBJ2-1
v_call: TRBV6-5
cdr3_aa: CASSYSPGQPGQFF

j_call: TRBJ2-3
v_call: TRBV7-2
cdr3_aa: CASSLRQGTSYTDTQYF

j_call: TRBJ2-1
v_call: TRBV5-1
cdr3_aa: CASSLGLVNNEQFF

j_call: TRBJ1-6
v_call: TRBV5-6
cdr3_aa: CASSLTRVNSPLHF

j_call: TRBJ2-2
v_call: TRBV7-9
cdr3_aa: CASSLVRGETGELFF

j_call: TRBJ1-4
v_call: TRBV19
cdr3_aa: CASYAGGEKLFF

j_call: TRBJ2-7
v_call: TRBV5-1
cdr3_aa: CASRRGSSSYEQYF

j_call: TRBJ2-1
v_call: TRBV27
cdr3_aa: CASSFRDRGPLEQFF

j_call: TRBJ2-6
v_call: TRBV5-5
cdr3_aa: CASSLLGGQGASGANVLTF

j_call: TRBJ2-1
v_call: TRBV6-6
cdr3_aa: CASRTSTSGTYNEQFF

j_call: TRBJ2-3
v_call: TRBV7-2
cdr3_aa: CASSEDRPTDTQYF

j_call: TRBJ2-1
v_call: TRBV1
cdr3_aa: CTSSRAGGPADNEQFF

j_call: TRBJ2-3
v_call: TRBV9
cdr3_aa: CASSGRLAGGRADTQYF

j_call: TRBJ2-2
v_call: TRBV7-8
cdr3_aa: CASSLTGAGELFF

j_call: TRBJ2-7
v_call: TRBV21-1
cdr3_aa: CASNPETSGGPLDEQYF

j_call: TRBJ2-1
v_call: TRBV6-1
cdr3_aa: CAGTSGDNEQFF

j_call: TRBJ2-7
v_call: TRBV28
cdr3_aa: CASSGGGRLALTYEQYF

j_call: TRBJ2-5
v_call: TRBV6-5
cdr3_aa: CASRGSTRAETQYF

j_call: TRBJ2-6
v_call: TRBV7-2
cdr3_aa: CASTTQRGGANVLTF

j_call: TRBJ2-1
v_call: TRBV6-1
cdr3_aa: CASSEGPGSYNEQFF

j_call: TRBJ1-4
v_call: TRBV6-1
cdr3_aa: CASSLQGARGEKLFF

j_call: TRBJ1-4
v_call: TRBV5-6
cdr3_aa: CASSLYTAEPTMRLFF

j_call: TRBJ1-5
v_call: TRBV2
cdr3_aa: CASMGQGGQPQHF

j_call: TRBJ1-5
v_call: TRBV28
cdr3_aa: CASSTFSGTGSPNQPQHF

j_call: TRBJ2-7
v_call: TRBV7-4
cdr3_aa: CASSFSGKAYEQYF

j_call: TRBJ1-2
v_call: TRBV5-4
cdr3_aa: CASNPQGSYGYTF

j_call: TRBJ2-7
v_call: TRBV5-1
cdr3_aa: CASSLGAVTYEQYF

j_call: TRBJ1-2
v_call: TRBV28
cdr3_aa: CASSLEVAGDGYTF

j_call: TRBJ1-5
v_call: TRBV6-1
cdr3_aa: CASSGMRGNQPQHF

j_call: TRBJ2-7
v_call: TRBV28
cdr3_aa: CASSLARASYEQYF

j_call: TRBJ2-4
v_call: TRBV5-6
cdr3_aa: CASSLVPNPGGRAKNIQYF

j_call: TRBJ1-5
v_call: TRBV6-1
cdr3_aa: CASSEGTGGNQPQHF

j_call: TRBJ2-7
v_call: TRBV19
cdr3_aa: CASGYGLYEQYF

j_call: TRBJ2-5
v_call: TRBV10-3
cdr3_aa: CAISESQIRGQETQYF

j_call: TRBJ1-1
v_call: TRBV7-3
cdr3_aa: CASSLTGAGDEAFF

j_call: TRBJ2-7
v_call: TRBV14
cdr3_aa: CASSWTSGTYEQYF

j_call: TRBJ1-1
v_call: TRBV11-3
cdr3_aa: CASSPRGRGTEAFF

j_call: TRBJ2-1
v_call: TRBV30
cdr3_aa: CAWRPSGSSQEQFF

j_call: TRBJ2-1
v_call: TRBV28
cdr3_aa: CASSLWEVHNEQFF

j_call: TRBJ1-1
v_call: TRBV28
cdr3_aa: CASNPRGFGTRVEAFF

j_call: TRBJ1-2
v_call: TRBV5-1
cdr3_aa: CASSPDSSAGYGYTF

j_call: TRBJ2-7
v_call: TRBV19
cdr3_aa: CASRPQGAKSYEQYF